These 14 T cell receptor beta chains share one sample of origin, sequenced in a study of CD8 T cells in ankylosing spondylitis (dated by TCRdb to about 2017). What the study reported, not specific to this receptor: Blood from ankylosing spondylitis patients appeared to be characterized by a TCR beta motif made up of eight highly homologous amino acid variants.

Libraries came from 5' RACE. TCRdb names Illumina HiSeq 2500 as the instrument used. Starting from the raw public reads, TCRdb applied fastp trimming at Q25, assembled clones with MiXCR and retained in-frame beta chains. Every entry covers one CDR3 protein and lists the most common genes and DNA from its rows. The sample contains roughly 470,000 distinct CDR3 sequences, around 26% of them found a single time. The ten biggest clones cover roughly 0.8% of the sample. For these receptors, no antigen is known. What was sequenced was blood, either unsorted or a sorted T cell fraction (not recorded which). These receptors all come from a male donor with ankylosing spondylitis.

V is TRBV7-9 and J is TRBJ1-2; 12 bases are a match to TRBD1. Germline trimming cut 5 bases from V and 3 bases from J; bases unmatched to any gene: 10. CDR1 and CDR2 from the germline V gene are SEHNR and FQNEAQ (reference sequence). The CDR3 sequence is 17 residues long. This chain's CDR3 is CASSPDFGTGGDYGYTF. CDR3 DNA sequence: TGTGCCAGCAGCCCCGATTTTGGGACAGGGGGCGACTATGGCTACACCTTC. The whole variable domain, filled in from reference TRBV7-9 and TRBJ1-2, reads DTGVSQNPRHKITKRGQNVTFRCDPISEHNRLYWYRQTLGQGPEFLTYFQNEAQLEKSRLLSDRFSAERPKGSFSTLEIQRTEQGDSAMYLCASSPDFGTGGDYGYTFGSGTRLTVV.

The chain links TRBV12-3 or TRBV12-4 to TRBJ2-5; 8 bases line up with TRBD1. The CDR3 consists of 14 residues. After removal of 5 bases from V and 2 bases from J, the junction contained 4 bases not matched to a gene. The CDR3 protein is CASSAWDRQETQYF. The CDR3 DNA sequence: TGTGCCAGCAGTGCCTGGGACAGGCAAGAGACCCAGTACTTC.

V and J are TRBV6-2 or TRBV6-3 and TRBJ2-3; D gene unclear. CDR1 and CDR2 (germline): MNHEY, SVGEGT. Deletions cut 2 bases from V and 3 bases from J, with 9 bases between. The length of the CDR3 is 14 residues. In DNA form, the CDR3 reads TGTGCCAGCAGTTACAACTCGGAGACAGATACGCAGTATTTT. Translation: CASSYNSETDTQYF.

This clonotype was observed a handful of times. The chain recombines TRBV6-5 with TRBJ1-5; 10 bases agree with TRBD1. CDR1 MNHEY and CDR2 SVGAGI come from the germline V gene. The V gene end was trimmed by 0 bases and the J gene end by 6 bases; junction bases not matched to a gene: 5. This CDR3 contains 16 residues. The CDR3 DNA follows: TGTGCCAGCAGTTACTCTCGGGACAGGGGATCTCAGCCCCAGCATTTT. Translation gives CASSYSRDRGSQPQHF.

V and J are TRBV7-2 and TRBJ1-2; 8 bases line up with TRBD1. V dropped 3 bases and J dropped 4; count of bases not matched to a gene: 7. This CDR3 has 15 amino acids. Germline CDR1 SGHTA, CDR2 FQGNSA. CDR3 coding DNA: TGTGCCAGCAGCTTCGACAGGGGCCTCGTCTATGGCTACACCTTC. It encodes CASSFDRGLVYGYTF.

The chain uses TRBV29-1 and TRBJ2-4; D gene uncertain. The length of the CDR3 is 13 residues. Germline V lookup: CDR1 SQVTM, CDR2 ANQGSEA. Trimming took 1 base from V and 1 from J, leaving 5 bases between them. The CDR3 protein is CSVEGVAKNIQYF. The CDR3 DNA is TGCAGCGTTGAAGGGGTGGCCAAAAACATTCAGTACTTC.

This clonotype occurred a few times. The chain uses TRBV20-1 and TRBJ2-5; 7 nucleotides line up with TRBD1. CDR3 length equals 13 residues. V was pared by 6 bases and J by 3 bases, with 7 bases of the junction left unmatched. Germline assignment: CDR1 DFQATT and CDR2 SNEGSKA (reference sequence). This chain's CDR3 is CSAPIGGEETQYF. The CDR3 bases are TGCAGTGCCCCCATAGGGGGCGAAGAGACCCAGTACTTC.

CDR3 region: CASSLAPGSRGQETQYF. In nucleotides, the CDR3 is TGTGCCAGCAGCTTAGCACCTGGTAGTCGGGGCCAAGAGACCCAGTACTTC. The chain recombines TRBV11-2 with TRBJ2-5, with TRBD2 as a possible D gene (5 bases). CDR1 is SGHAT, CDR2 FQNNGV, per germline. V lost 1 base and J 1 base, leaving 16 bases between the germline ends. The CDR3 is made up of 17 amino acids.

This clonotype was counted a few times. V gene TRBV3-1 combines with J gene TRBJ1-6; tentative D call: TRBD1 (6 bases). Trimming removed 4 bases at V and 11 bases at J, with 12 bases between. CDR3 length: 13 residues. The germline V gene encodes CDR1 LGHDT and CDR2 YNNKEL (reference sequence). The CDR3 protein is CASSRGRTAPLHF. The CDR3 DNA follows: TGTGCCAGCAGCCGAGGACGGACAGCACCCCTCCACTTT.

This clonotype has only a few counts. The chain carries TRBV6-1 and TRBJ2-7; 9 bases match TRBD1. Germline values: CDR1 MNHNS, CDR2 SASEGT. Losses at the gene ends were 6 bases for V and 4 bases for J; bases not matched to a gene: 7. The CDR3 runs to 14 residues. Written as DNA, the CDR3 is TGTGCCAGCAGAACAGGGGGCCGGTTTTACGAGCAGTACGTC. It translates to CASRTGGRFYEQYV.

This clonotype was seen more than once but under ten times. The genes are TRBV3-1 and TRBJ1-6, with TRBD1 as a possible D gene (5 bases). The CDR3 is 14 amino acids. Germline values: CDR1 LGHDT, CDR2 YNNKEL (reference sequence). The ends were cut back, 3 bases at V and 5 bases at J, with 8 bases in the middle. CDR3 protein: CASSHRDDNSPLHF. CDR3 coding DNA: TGTGCCAGCAGCCACAGGGATGATAATTCACCCCTCCACTTT.

The gene calls are TRBV4-1 and TRBJ2-1; 13 bases match TRBD2. Looked up from germline, CDR1 is MGHRA and CDR2 is YSYEKL. Trimming at V came to 6 bases and at J to 5 bases, leaving 4 bases not matched to a gene. This CDR3 has 15 amino acids. This CDR3 is CASRQGLAGNNEQFF. The CDR3 DNA follows: TGCGCCAGCAGACAGGGACTAGCGGGAAACAATGAGCAGTTCTTC.

This sequence joins TRBV18 and TRBJ1-2, with D unresolved. Trimming left V 2 bases short and J 8 bases short, with 6 bases between. The length of the CDR3 is 11 residues. CDR1 and CDR2 from the germline V gene are KGHSH and LQKENI. CDR3 nucleotide sequence: TGTGCCAGCTCACCAGGGCACGGCTACACCTTC. Translating gives CASSPGHGYTF.

The chain is built from TRBV5-1 and TRBJ2-1; 11 nucleotides line up with TRBD2. The trim removed 5 bases at V and 7 bases at J, leaving 8 bases unmatched. The CDR3 spans 15 residues. Germline assignment: CDR1 SGHRS and CDR2 YFSETQ. The CDR3 loop is CASSHTGTSGNEQFF. DNA for the CDR3: TGCGCCAGCAGTCATACCGGGACTAGCGGAAATGAGCAGTTCTTC.